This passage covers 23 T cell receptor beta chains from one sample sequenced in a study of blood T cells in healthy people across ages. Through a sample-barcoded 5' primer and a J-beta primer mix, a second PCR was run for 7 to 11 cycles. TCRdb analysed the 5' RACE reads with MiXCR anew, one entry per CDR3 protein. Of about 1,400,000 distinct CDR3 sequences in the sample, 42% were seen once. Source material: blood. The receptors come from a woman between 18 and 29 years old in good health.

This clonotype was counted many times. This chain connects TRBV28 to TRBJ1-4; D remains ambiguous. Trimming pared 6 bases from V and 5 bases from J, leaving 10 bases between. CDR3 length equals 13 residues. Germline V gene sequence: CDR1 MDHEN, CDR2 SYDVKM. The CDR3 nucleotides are TGTGCCAGCAGCCGGGGTCCAAATGAAAAACTGTTTTTT. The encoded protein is CASSRGPNEKLFF.

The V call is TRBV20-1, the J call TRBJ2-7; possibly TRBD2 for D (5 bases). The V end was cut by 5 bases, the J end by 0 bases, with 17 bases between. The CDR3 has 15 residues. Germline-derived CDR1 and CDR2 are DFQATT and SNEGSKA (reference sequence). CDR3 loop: CSALISEVSSYEQYF. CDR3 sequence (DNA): TGCAGTGCTTTGATCTCGGAGGTAAGCTCCTACGAGCAGTACTTC.

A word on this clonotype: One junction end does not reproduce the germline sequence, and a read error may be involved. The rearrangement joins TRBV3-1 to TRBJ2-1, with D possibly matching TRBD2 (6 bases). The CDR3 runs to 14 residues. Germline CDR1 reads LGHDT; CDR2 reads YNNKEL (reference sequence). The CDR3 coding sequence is TGTGCCAGTAGCCTCCGGGAGACGAACAATGAGCAGTTCTTC. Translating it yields CASSLRETNNEQFF.

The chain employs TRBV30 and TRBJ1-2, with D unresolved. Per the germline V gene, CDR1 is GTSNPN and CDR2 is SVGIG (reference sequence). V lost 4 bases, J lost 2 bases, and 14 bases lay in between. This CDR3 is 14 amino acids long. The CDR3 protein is CAWTRTNSNYGYTF. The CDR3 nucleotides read TGTGCCTGGACCCGGACTAACTCGAACTATGGCTACACCTTC.

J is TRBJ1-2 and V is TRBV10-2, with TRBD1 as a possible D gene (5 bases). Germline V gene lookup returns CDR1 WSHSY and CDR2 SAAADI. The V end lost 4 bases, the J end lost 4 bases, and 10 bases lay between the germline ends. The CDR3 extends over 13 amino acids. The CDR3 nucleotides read TGCGCCAGCAGTGTGGGGGGGAGCTATGGCTACACCTTC. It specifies CASSVGGSYGYTF.

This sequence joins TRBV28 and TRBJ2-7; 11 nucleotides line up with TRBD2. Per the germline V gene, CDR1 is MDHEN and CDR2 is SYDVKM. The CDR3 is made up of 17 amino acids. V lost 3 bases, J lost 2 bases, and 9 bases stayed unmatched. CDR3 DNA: TGTGCCAGCAGTTTTGGGCTAGCGGGGGGTCGTCCCTACGAGCAGTACTTC. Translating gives CASSFGLAGGRPYEQYF.

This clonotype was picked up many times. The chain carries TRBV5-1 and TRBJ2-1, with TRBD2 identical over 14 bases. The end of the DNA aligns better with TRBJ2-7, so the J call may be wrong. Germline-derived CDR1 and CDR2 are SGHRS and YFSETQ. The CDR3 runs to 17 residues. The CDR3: CASSFMGLAGVYNEQYF. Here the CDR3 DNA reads TGCGCCAGCAGCTTCATGGGACTAGCGGGGGTTTACAATGAGCAGTACTTC.

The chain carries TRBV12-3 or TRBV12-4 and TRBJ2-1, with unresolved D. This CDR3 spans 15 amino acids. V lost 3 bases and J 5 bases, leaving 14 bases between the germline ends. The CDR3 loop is CASSFGPPRDNEQFF. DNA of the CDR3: TGTGCCAGCAGTTTTGGCCCCCCACGGGACAATGAGCAGTTCTTC.

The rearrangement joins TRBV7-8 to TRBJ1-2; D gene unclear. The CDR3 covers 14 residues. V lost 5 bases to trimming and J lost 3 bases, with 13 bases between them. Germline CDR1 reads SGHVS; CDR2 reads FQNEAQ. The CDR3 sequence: CASSPLVGDYGYTF. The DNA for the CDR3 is TGTGCCAGCAGCCCCCTCGTGGGAGACTATGGCTACACCTTC.

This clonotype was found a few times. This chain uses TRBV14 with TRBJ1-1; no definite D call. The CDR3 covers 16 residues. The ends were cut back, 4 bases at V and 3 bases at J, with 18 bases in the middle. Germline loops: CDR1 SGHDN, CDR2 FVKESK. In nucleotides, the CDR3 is TGTGCCAGCAGCCTCCGGGCCGGGGAAGTGTACACTGAAGCTTTCTTT. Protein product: CASSLRAGEVYTEAFF. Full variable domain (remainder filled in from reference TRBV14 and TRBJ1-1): EAGVTQFPSHSVIEKGQTVTLRCDPISGHDNLYWYRRVMGKEIKFLLHFVKESKQDESGMPNNRFLAERTGGTYSTLKVQPAELEDSGVYFCASSLRAGEVYTEAFFGQGTRLTVV.

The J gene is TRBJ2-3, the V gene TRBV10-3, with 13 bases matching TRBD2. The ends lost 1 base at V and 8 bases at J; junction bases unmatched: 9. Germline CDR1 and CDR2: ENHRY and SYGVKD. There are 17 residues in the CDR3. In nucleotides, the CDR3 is TGTGCCATCAGTGAGTTAGGACTAGCGGGAGCCGCAGGTACGCAGTATTTT. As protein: CAISELGLAGAAGTQYF.

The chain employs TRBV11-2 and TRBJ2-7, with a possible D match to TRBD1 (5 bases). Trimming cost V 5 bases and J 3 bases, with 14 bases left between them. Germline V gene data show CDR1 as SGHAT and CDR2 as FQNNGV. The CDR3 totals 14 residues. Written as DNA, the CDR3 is TGTGCCAGCAGCCAGATGACAGATCTCTACGAGCAGTACTTC. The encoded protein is CASSQMTDLYEQYF.

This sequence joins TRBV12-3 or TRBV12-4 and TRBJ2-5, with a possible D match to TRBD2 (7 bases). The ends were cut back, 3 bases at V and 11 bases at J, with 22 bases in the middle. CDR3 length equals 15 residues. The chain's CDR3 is CASSFSGGAGNEQYF. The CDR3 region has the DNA TGTGCCAGCAGTTTCTCGGGGGGCGCGGGCAATGAGCAGTACTTC.

CDR3 nucleotides: TGTGCCAGCGGGGCTAGCGGGACAAAATTCACAGATACGCAGTATTTT. Protein sequence: CASGASGTKFTDTQYF. The rearrangement uses TRBV6-2 or TRBV6-3 and TRBJ2-3; 9 nucleotides match TRBD2. V lost 8 bases to trimming and J lost 2 bases; unmatched junction nucleotides: 11. Germline V gene sequence: CDR1 MNHEY, CDR2 SVGEGT. The CDR3 has 16 residues.

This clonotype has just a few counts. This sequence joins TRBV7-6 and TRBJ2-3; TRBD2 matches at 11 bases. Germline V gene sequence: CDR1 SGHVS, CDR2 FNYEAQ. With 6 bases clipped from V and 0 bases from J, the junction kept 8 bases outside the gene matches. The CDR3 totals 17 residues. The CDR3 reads CASSHPWTSGSTDTQYF. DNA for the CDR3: TGTGCCAGCAGTCACCCCTGGACTAGCGGGAGCACAGATACGCAGTATTTT. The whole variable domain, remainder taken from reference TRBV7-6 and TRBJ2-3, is GAGVSQSPRYKVTKRGQDVALRCDPISGHVSLYWYRQALGQGPEFLTYFNYEAQQDKSGLPNDRFSAERPEGSISTLTIQRTEQRDSAMYRCASSHPWTSGSTDTQYFGPGTRLTVL.

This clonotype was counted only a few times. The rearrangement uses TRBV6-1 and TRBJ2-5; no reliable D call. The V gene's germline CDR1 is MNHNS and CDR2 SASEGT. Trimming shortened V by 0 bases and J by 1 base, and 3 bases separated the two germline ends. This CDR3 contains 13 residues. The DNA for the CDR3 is TGTGCCAGCAGTGAAGCCCCCCAAGAGACCCAGTACTTC. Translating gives CASSEAPQETQYF.

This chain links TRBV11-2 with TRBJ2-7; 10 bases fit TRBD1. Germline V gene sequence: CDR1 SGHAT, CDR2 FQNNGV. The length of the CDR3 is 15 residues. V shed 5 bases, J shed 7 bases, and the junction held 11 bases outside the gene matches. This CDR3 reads CASSRDRGRNNEQYF. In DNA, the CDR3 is TGTGCCAGCAGCAGAGACAGGGGGCGGAACAATGAGCAGTACTTC.

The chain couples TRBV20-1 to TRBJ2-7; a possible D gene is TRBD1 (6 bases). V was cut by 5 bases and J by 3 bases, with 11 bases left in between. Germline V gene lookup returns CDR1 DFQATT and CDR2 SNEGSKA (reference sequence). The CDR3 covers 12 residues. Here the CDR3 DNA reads TGCAGTGCTCCCGGACAGAACTACGAGCAGTACTTC. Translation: CSAPGQNYEQYF.

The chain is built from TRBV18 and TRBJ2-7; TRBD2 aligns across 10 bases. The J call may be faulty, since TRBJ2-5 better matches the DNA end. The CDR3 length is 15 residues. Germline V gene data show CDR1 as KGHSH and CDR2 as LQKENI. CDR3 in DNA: TGTGCCAGCTCACCACTAGCGGGGGGAGAAGAGACCCAGTACTTC. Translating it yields CASSPLAGGEETQYF.

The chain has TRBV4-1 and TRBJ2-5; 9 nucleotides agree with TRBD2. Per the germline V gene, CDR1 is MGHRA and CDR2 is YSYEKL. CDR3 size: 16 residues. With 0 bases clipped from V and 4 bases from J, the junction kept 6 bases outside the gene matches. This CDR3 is CASSQDWTSVVETQYF. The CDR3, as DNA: TGCGCCAGCAGCCAAGACTGGACTAGCGTAGTAGAGACCCAGTACTTC.

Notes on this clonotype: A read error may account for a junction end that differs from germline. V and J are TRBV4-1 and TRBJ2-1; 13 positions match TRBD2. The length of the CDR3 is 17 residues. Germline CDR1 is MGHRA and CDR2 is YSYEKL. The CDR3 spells CASSAGLAGVWGNERFF. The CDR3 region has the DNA TGCGCCAGCAGCGCAGGACTAGCGGGAGTCTGGGGTAATGAGCGGTTCTTC.

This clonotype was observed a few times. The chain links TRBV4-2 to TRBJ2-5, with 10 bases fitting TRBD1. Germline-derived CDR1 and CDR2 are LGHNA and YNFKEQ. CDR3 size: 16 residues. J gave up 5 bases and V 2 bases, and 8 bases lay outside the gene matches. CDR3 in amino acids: CASSQSGTGVWETQYF. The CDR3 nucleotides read TGTGCCAGCAGCCAAAGCGGGACAGGGGTCTGGGAGACCCAGTACTTC.

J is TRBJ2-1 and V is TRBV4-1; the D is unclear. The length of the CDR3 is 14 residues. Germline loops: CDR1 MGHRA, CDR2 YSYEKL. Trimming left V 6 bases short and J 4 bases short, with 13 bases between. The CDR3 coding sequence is TGCGCCAGCAGTTTCTCTGTTCCATACAATGAGCAGTTCTTC. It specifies CASSFSVPYNEQFF.